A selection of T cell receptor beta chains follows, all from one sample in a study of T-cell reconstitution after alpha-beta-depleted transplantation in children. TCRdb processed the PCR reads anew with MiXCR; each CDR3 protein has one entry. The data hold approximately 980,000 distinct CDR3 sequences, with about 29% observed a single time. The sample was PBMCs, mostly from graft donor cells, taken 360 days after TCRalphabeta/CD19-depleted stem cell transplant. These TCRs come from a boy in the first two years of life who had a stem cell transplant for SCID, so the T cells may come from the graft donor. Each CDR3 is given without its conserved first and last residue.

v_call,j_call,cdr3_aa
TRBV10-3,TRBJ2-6,AISQTSLGPGANVLT
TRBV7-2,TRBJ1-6,ASSIRQETPLH
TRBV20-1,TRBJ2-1,IPRGRVYNEQF
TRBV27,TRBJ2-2,ASSFAGSNDTGELF
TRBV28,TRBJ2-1,ASSPAAGVGSYNEQF
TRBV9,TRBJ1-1,ASNRAGGRTEAF
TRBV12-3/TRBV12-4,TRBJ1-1,ASSFSVSGTDAF
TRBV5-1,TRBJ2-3,ASSLWTSELGTDTQY
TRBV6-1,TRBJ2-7,ASSQRRDRAYEQY
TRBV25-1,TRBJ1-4,ASGPTGSDEKLF
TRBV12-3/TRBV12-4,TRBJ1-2,ASSRGRNYGYT
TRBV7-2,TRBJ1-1,ASSLRQLTEAF
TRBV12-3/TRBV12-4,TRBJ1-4,ASSPTQTGSNEKLF
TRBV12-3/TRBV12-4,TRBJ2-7,ASSPYRDKIYEQY
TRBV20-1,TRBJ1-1,SARGRGNTEAF
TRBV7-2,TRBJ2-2,ASSLKRSFFGTVNTGELF
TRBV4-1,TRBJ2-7,ASSQDAGGSYEQY
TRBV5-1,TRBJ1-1,ASSVPAGNPEAF
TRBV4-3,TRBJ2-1,ASSPGAPYNEQF
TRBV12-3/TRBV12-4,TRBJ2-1,ASSLAPGLARYNEQF
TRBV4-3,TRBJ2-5,ASSQDIGTAQETQY
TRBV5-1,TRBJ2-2,ASSPLRQGRMSGELF
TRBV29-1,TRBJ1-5,SVGEGSGSHQPQH
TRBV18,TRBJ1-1,ASSPLTGFTNTEAF
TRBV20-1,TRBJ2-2,SALMASAGTGELF
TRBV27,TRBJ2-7,ASKGAGGKAYEQY
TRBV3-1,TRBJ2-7,ASSQVVPSGDYEQY
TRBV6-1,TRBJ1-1,ASRFTGVDTEAF
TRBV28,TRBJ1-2,ASSLLPATGDDGYT
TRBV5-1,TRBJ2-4,ASSLAWWGATENIQY
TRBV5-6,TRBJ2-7,ASSLNQMAEQY
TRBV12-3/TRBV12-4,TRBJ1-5,ASSLTGFVNQPQH
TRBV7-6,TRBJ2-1,ASSSFPGTSDEQF
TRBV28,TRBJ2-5,ASSRWGDPQETQY
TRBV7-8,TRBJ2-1,ASSLQSDEQF